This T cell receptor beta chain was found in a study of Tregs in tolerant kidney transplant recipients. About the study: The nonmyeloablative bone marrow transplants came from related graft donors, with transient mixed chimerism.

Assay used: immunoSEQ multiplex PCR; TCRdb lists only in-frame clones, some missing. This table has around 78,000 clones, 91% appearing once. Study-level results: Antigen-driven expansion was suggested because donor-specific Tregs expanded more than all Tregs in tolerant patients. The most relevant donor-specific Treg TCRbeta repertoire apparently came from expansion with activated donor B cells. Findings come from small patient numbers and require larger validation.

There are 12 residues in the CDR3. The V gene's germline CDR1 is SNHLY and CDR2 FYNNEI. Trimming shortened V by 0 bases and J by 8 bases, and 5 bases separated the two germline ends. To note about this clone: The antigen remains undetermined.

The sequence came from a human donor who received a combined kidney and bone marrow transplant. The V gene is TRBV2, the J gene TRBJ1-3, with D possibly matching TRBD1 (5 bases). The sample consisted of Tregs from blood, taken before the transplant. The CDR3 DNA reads TGTGCCAGCAGTGAAGCGGGGGACACCATATATTTT. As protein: CASSEAGDTIYF.